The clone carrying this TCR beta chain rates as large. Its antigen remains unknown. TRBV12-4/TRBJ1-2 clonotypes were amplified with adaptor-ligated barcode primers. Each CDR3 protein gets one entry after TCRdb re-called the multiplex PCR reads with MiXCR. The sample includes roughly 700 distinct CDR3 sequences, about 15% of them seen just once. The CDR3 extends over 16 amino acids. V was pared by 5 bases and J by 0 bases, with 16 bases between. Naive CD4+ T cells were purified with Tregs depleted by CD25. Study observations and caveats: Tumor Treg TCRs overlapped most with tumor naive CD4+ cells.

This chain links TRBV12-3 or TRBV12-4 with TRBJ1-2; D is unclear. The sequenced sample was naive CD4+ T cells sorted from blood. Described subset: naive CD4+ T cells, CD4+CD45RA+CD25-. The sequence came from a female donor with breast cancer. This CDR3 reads CASSPTLGRANYGYTF. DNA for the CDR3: TGTGCCAGCAGTCCGACCTTGGGCCGAGCTAACTATGGCTACACCTTC.